This TCR beta chain was recorded in a study of blood T cell repertoires in COVID-19. Produced via immunoSEQ multiplex PCR; TCRdb's table is partial and in-frame only. The sample lists around 130,000 clones; 70% to 85% were seen once. CDR1 is LGHDT, CDR2 YNNKEL, per germline (reference sequence). This CDR3 region has 12 residues. Trimming took off 4 bases at V and 10 bases at J, with 13 bases between the two ends. What was sequenced was peripheral blood. This clonotype was sampled from a woman aged 60-75 years with acute or convalescent COVID-19. The chain is built from TRBV3-1 (or the pseudogene TRBV3-2) and TRBJ1-1; a weak D match, TRBD1 (5 bases). In nucleotides, the CDR3 is TGTGCCAGCAGCCCCGGGCGGGGGAGAGCTTTCTTT. It codes for CASSPGRGRAFF.